This is a list of T cell receptor beta chains from one sample in a study of T-cell memory formation after mild COVID-19. Using its own MiXCR run on the 5' RACE reads, TCRdb lists one record per CDR3 protein. The sample yields about 610,000 distinct CDR3 sequences, roughly 17% seen once. Source material: PBMCs or a T cell subset sorted from them (not recorded which). These receptors originate from an adult woman who had mild COVID-19 (a few samples of this study predate the infection). Cell type and time point are not known. The CDR3 runs from the conserved cysteine through the conserved F or W. The D gene is left open where the match is weak. Not every row has a clone size; where given, it reads once, few, many or a size class.

J gene: TRBJ2-3; clone size: NA; V gene: TRBV3-1; D gene: NA; CDR3 length: 15; CDR3 protein: CASSLRGRSTDTQYF; CDR3 DNA: TGTGCCAGCAGCCTACGGGGGCGAAGCACAGATACGCAGTATTTT
J gene: TRBJ2-7; clone size: NA; V gene: TRBV7-9; D gene: NA; CDR3 length: 14; CDR3 protein: CASSLGGTAYEQYF; CDR3 DNA: TGTGCCAGCAGCTTAGGGGGGACGGCCTACGAGCAGTACTTC
J gene: TRBJ2-5; clone size: few; V gene: TRBV20-1; D gene: TRBD2; CDR3 length: 14; CDR3 protein: CSAPPAGGRETQYF; CDR3 DNA: TGCAGTGCTCCCCCGGCGGGGGGGCGGGAGACCCAGTACTTC
J gene: TRBJ2-2; clone size: NA; V gene: TRBV7-3; D gene: TRBD2; CDR3 length: 16; CDR3 protein: CASSWGAGVVTGELFF; CDR3 DNA: TGTGCCAGCAGCTGGGGAGCGGGAGTCGTTACCGGGGAGCTGTTTTTT
J gene: TRBJ2-1; clone size: NA; V gene: TRBV30; D gene: NA; CDR3 length: 11; CDR3 protein: CAWSKGSEQFF; CDR3 DNA: TGTGCCTGGAGTAAGGGGAGTGAGCAGTTCTTC
J gene: TRBJ1-5; clone size: NA; V gene: TRBV20-1; D gene: NA; CDR3 length: 14; CDR3 protein: CSASDVNSNQPQHF; CDR3 DNA: TGCAGTGCCTCGGACGTAAATAGCAATCAGCCCCAGCATTTT
J gene: TRBJ1-2; clone size: few; V gene: TRBV5-1; D gene: NA; CDR3 length: 14; CDR3 protein: CASSFLPDSYGYTF; CDR3 DNA: TGCGCCAGCAGTTTCCTACCGGACAGCTATGGCTACACCTTC
J gene: TRBJ1-1; clone size: many; V gene: TRBV10-2; D gene: NA; CDR3 length: 15; CDR3 protein: CASTVGGQGNTEAFF; CDR3 DNA: TGCGCCAGTACCGTCGGGGGGCAGGGGAACACTGAAGCTTTCTTT
J gene: TRBJ1-2; clone size: few; V gene: TRBV7-2; D gene: NA; CDR3 length: 14; CDR3 protein: CASSLSLGAGGYTF; CDR3 DNA: TGTGCCAGCAGCTTGTCCCTGGGGGCAGGAGGCTACACCTTC
J gene: TRBJ1-1; clone size: NA; V gene: TRBV6-5; D gene: NA; CDR3 length: 11; CDR3 protein: CASSYGIEAFF; CDR3 DNA: TGTGCCAGCAGCTACGGTATTGAAGCTTTCTTT
J gene: TRBJ1-4; clone size: few; V gene: TRBV5-1; D gene: NA; CDR3 length: 14; CDR3 protein: CASSFGRRNEKLFF; CDR3 DNA: TGCGCCAGCAGCTTCGGACGGAGGAATGAAAAACTGTTTTTT
J gene: TRBJ1-5; clone size: few; V gene: TRBV15; D gene: NA; CDR3 length: 14; CDR3 protein: CATSRGADDQPQHF; CDR3 DNA: TGTGCCACCAGCAGAGGGGCAGATGATCAGCCCCAGCATTTT
J gene: TRBJ1-5; clone size: few; V gene: TRBV27; D gene: TRBD1; CDR3 length: 13; CDR3 protein: CATRTGNNQPQHF; CDR3 DNA: TGTGCCACTAGGACAGGGAACAATCAGCCCCAGCATTTT
J gene: TRBJ2-5; clone size: NA; V gene: TRBV3-1; D gene: NA; CDR3 length: 17; CDR3 protein: CASSQDLAGPGGETQYF; CDR3 DNA: TGTGCCAGCAGCCAAGACCTCGCAGGACCCGGTGGAGAGACCCAGTACTTC
J gene: TRBJ1-2; clone size: NA; V gene: TRBV10-3; D gene: TRBD1; CDR3 length: 14; CDR3 protein: CAISEFLQGYGYTF; CDR3 DNA: TGTGCCATCAGTGAGTTTCTACAGGGGTATGGCTACACCTTC
J gene: TRBJ2-4; clone size: few; V gene: TRBV7-2; D gene: NA; CDR3 length: 15; CDR3 protein: CASSPISGYKNIQYF; CDR3 DNA: TGTGCCAGCAGCCCCATTAGCGGATACAAAAACATTCAGTACTTC
J gene: TRBJ1-3; clone size: few; V gene: TRBV30; D gene: NA; CDR3 length: 14; CDR3 protein: CASSGPLGENTIYF; CDR3 DNA: TGTGCCTCGTCGGGCCCCCTTGGGGAAAACACCATATATTTT
J gene: TRBJ2-3; clone size: few; V gene: TRBV6-6; D gene: TRBD1; CDR3 length: 15; CDR3 protein: CASSAPGQGTDTQYF; CDR3 DNA: TGTGCCAGCAGTGCGCCGGGACAGGGCACAGATACGCAGTATTTT
J gene: TRBJ1-1; clone size: NA; V gene: TRBV7-2; D gene: NA; CDR3 length: 15; CDR3 protein: CASSLALGDLAEAFF; CDR3 DNA: TGTGCCAGCAGCTTAGCGCTGGGGGATCTGGCTGAAGCTTTCTTT
J gene: TRBJ2-7; clone size: NA; V gene: TRBV18; D gene: TRBD2; CDR3 length: 15; CDR3 protein: CASSPRGRLGYEQYF; CDR3 DNA: TGTGCCAGCTCACCCCGCGGGAGGTTGGGTTACGAGCAGTACTTC
J gene: TRBJ2-5; clone size: few; V gene: TRBV7-9; D gene: NA; CDR3 length: 14; CDR3 protein: CASSFSGPSGTQYF; CDR3 DNA: TGTGCCAGCAGCTTCTCCGGACCCAGCGGCACCCAGTACTTC
J gene: TRBJ1-5; clone size: NA; V gene: TRBV24-1; D gene: TRBD1; CDR3 length: 13; CDR3 protein: CATSETGFQPQHF; CDR3 DNA: TGTGCCACCAGTGAGACAGGGTTTCAGCCCCAGCATTTT
J gene: TRBJ1-2; clone size: NA; V gene: TRBV6-5; D gene: TRBD1; CDR3 length: 14; CDR3 protein: CASSYSTGGGGYTF; CDR3 DNA: TGTGCCAGCAGTTACTCGACAGGGGGCGGAGGCTACACCTTC
J gene: TRBJ1-1; clone size: NA; V gene: TRBV5-1; D gene: NA; CDR3 length: 15; CDR3 protein: CASSLAAGANTEAFF; CDR3 DNA: TGCGCCAGCAGCTTGGCAGCAGGGGCTAACACTGAAGCTTTCTTT
J gene: TRBJ1-1; clone size: NA; V gene: TRBV3-1; D gene: NA; CDR3 length: 14; CDR3 protein: CASSPLAENTEAFF; CDR3 DNA: TGTGCCAGCAGCCCCCTTGCGGAGAACACTGAAGCTTTCTTT
J gene: TRBJ2-6; clone size: NA; V gene: TRBV29-1; D gene: NA; CDR3 length: 15; CDR3 protein: CSVAGAPSGANVLTF; CDR3 DNA: TGCAGCGTTGCAGGGGCACCCTCTGGGGCCAACGTCCTGACTTTC
J gene: TRBJ2-1; clone size: NA; V gene: TRBV5-1; D gene: NA; CDR3 length: 17; CDR3 protein: CASSLELGLQRDNEQFF; CDR3 DNA: TGCGCCAGCAGCTTGGAACTCGGCCTCCAGCGGGACAATGAGCAGTTCTTC
J gene: TRBJ2-7; clone size: NA; V gene: TRBV5-1; D gene: NA; CDR3 length: 12; CDR3 protein: CASREGYYEQYF; CDR3 DNA: TGCGCCAGCAGGGAGGGTTACTACGAGCAGTACTTC
J gene: TRBJ2-1; clone size: NA; V gene: TRBV24-1; D gene: NA; CDR3 length: 18; CDR3 protein: CATSDPAREGGTGFEQFF; CDR3 DNA: TGTGCCACCAGTGATCCCGCCCGAGAGGGGGGGACCGGGTTTGAGCAGTTCTTC
J gene: TRBJ1-1; clone size: few; V gene: TRBV4-3; D gene: TRBD1; CDR3 length: 17; CDR3 protein: CASSQDRAGGFNTEAFF; CDR3 DNA: TGCGCCAGCAGCCAAGATCGGGCAGGGGGTTTTAACACTGAAGCTTTCTTT
J gene: TRBJ2-3; clone size: NA; V gene: TRBV7-2; D gene: TRBD2; CDR3 length: 19; CDR3 protein: CASSLVPKTSGGGRGTQYF; CDR3 DNA: TGTGCCAGCAGCTTAGTCCCGAAGACTAGCGGGGGGGGGCGCGGTACGCAGTATTTT
J gene: TRBJ1-5; clone size: few; V gene: TRBV4-1; D gene: NA; CDR3 length: 15; CDR3 protein: CASSLDQGSGQPQHF; CDR3 DNA: TGCGCCAGCAGCCTCGACCAGGGAAGTGGGCAGCCCCAGCATTTT
J gene: TRBJ2-1; clone size: NA; V gene: TRBV29-1; D gene: NA; CDR3 length: 11; CDR3 protein: CSADRYNEQFF; CDR3 DNA: TGCAGCGCTGACAGGTACAATGAGCAGTTCTTC
J gene: TRBJ2-5; clone size: NA; V gene: TRBV2; D gene: TRBD2; CDR3 length: 15; CDR3 protein: CASSEDSGRWETQYF; CDR3 DNA: TGTGCCAGCAGTGAAGACAGCGGGAGATGGGAGACCCAGTACTTC
J gene: TRBJ2-3; clone size: few; V gene: TRBV4-1; D gene: NA; CDR3 length: 16; CDR3 protein: CASSQDIQGRTDTQYF; CDR3 DNA: TGCGCCAGCAGCCAAGATATTCAGGGACGGACAGATACGCAGTATTTT
J gene: TRBJ1-2; clone size: NA; V gene: TRBV20-1; D gene: NA; CDR3 length: 12; CDR3 protein: CSARNGPYGYTF; CDR3 DNA: TGCAGTGCTAGAAACGGGCCCTATGGCTACACCTTC
J gene: TRBJ1-1; clone size: NA; V gene: TRBV2; D gene: TRBD1; CDR3 length: 14; CDR3 protein: CASSMGQLNTEAFF; CDR3 DNA: TGTGCCAGCAGTATGGGACAGTTGAACACTGAAGCTTTCTTT
J gene: TRBJ2-3; clone size: few; V gene: TRBV12-3/TRBV12-4; D gene: NA; CDR3 length: 13; CDR3 protein: CASSLRYVDTQYF; CDR3 DNA: TGTGCCAGCAGTTTAAGATACGTGGATACGCAGTATTTT
J gene: TRBJ2-1; clone size: many; V gene: TRBV24-1; D gene: TRBD2; CDR3 length: 16; CDR3 protein: CATSESTSGSLNEQFF; CDR3 DNA: TGTGCCACCAGTGAGTCGACTAGCGGGAGTTTGAATGAGCAGTTCTTC
J gene: TRBJ2-3; clone size: few; V gene: TRBV20-1; D gene: TRBD2; CDR3 length: 16; CDR3 protein: CSASGLAGGRTDTQYF; CDR3 DNA: TGCAGTGCTTCCGGACTAGCGGGAGGGCGCACAGATACGCAGTATTTT